This T cell receptor (beta chain) was identified in a study of T cell repertoires in cytomegalovirus infection. Across the whole study: Use of recently identified HLA-C-restricted and well-studied HLA-B-restricted CMV epitopes was part of the study.

Study observations and caveats: There were HLA-C-restricted CMV-specific TCR beta clonotypes dominating the ex vivo response.

This clonotype was counted between two and nine times. The antigen is unknown. TCRdb itself ran the reads through MiXCR, one entry per CDR3 protein. This sample has about 830,000 distinct CDR3 sequences; approximately 32% occur once, and the top ten carry roughly 12%. Between the trimmed V and J ends, which lost 5 bases and 4 bases, there was a span of 9 bases. This CDR3 spans 14 amino acids. Germline V gene sequence: CDR1 LNHDA, CDR2 SQIVND (reference sequence). V is TRBV19 and J is TRBJ2-6; D is unclear. The receptor's source is a human donor in good health (CMV status not recorded). Some clones in this sample may be carry-over from other donors' samples. The sequences come from cultured CD8+ T cells from PBMCs, collected from culture after CMV antigen stimulation. CDR3 amino acids: CASSGPWGANVLTF. As DNA, the CDR3 is TGTGCCAGTAGTGGTCCGTGGGGGGCCAACGTCCTGACTTTC.